The 14 T cell receptor beta chains in this list originate from one sample, sequenced in a study of T cell repertoires in cytomegalovirus infection (dated by TCRdb to between 2018 and 2021). No antigen has been identified for these receptors. The intended sense of this specimen's treatment or condition label: in vitro stimulation with specific CMV peptide epitopes to enrich CMV-specific T cells. TCRdb shows the sequencer as Illumina HiSeq 1500. TCRdb reanalyzed the raw reads on its own, using fastp at Q25 for trimming and MiXCR for clone calling, and kept in-frame beta chains. Duplicate CDR3 protein sequences are folded into a single record with the most common DNA and genes. Present in this sample are hundreds of thousands of distinct CDR3 sequences, 33% of which were seen just once. The ten largest clones represent about 20% of the sample. The source was cultured PBMCs, collected from culture after CMV antigen stimulation. These receptors were obtained from a human donor in good health (CMV status not recorded). Some clones in this sample may be carry-over from other donors' samples.

This clonotype has ten or more counts. The rearrangement uses TRBV7-8 and TRBJ2-1; TRBD1 aligns across 10 bases. The CDR3 is 16 amino acids. Trimming took 5 bases from V and 8 from J; bases not matched to a gene: 12. Germline-derived CDR1 and CDR2 are SGHVS and FQNEAQ. The CDR3, as DNA: TGTGCCAGCAGCCTGACAGGGGGCGCATTTGCGGATGAGCAGTTCTTC. It specifies CASSLTGGAFADEQFF.

This clonotype showed up just a few times. This chain connects TRBV12-3 or TRBV12-4 to TRBJ1-4; D is perhaps TRBD1 (5 bases). Deletions cut 5 bases from V and 8 bases from J, with 12 bases between. The CDR3 has 13 residues. CDR3 sequence reads: CASSSDRTEKLFF. For the CDR3, the DNA is TGTGCCAGCAGTAGCGACAGAACCGAAAAACTGTTTTTT.

The V and J genes are TRBV12-3 or TRBV12-4 and TRBJ2-7; TRBD1 might be the D (5 bases). V lost 0 bases and J 3 bases, leaving 15 bases between the germline ends. The CDR3 is 16 residues long. CDR3 sequence (DNA): TGTGCCAGCAGTTTAGCGTTTCAGGGATACCGCTACGAGCAGTACTTC. Translating gives CASSLAFQGYRYEQYF.

The J gene is TRBJ1-2, the V gene TRBV6-6; 9 bases fit TRBD1. CDR1 MNHNY and CDR2 SVGAGI come from the germline V gene (reference sequence). CDR3 length: 17 amino acids. V lost 2 bases, J lost 2 bases, and 9 bases stayed unmatched. The CDR3 DNA follows: TGTGCCAGCAGTTACGATGACAGGGGGGAGTGGAACTATGGCTACACCTTC. Protein: CASSYDDRGEWNYGYTF.

Ten or more counts support this clonotype. This sequence joins TRBV11-3 and TRBJ2-1; a possible D gene is TRBD2 (6 bases). The CDR3 is 15 amino acids. Germline assignment: CDR1 SGHNT and CDR2 YENEEA. Trimming shortened V by 4 bases and J by 12 bases, and 22 bases separated the two germline ends. The CDR3 loop reads CASSSGLPPRSVQFF. In nucleotides, the CDR3 is TGTGCCAGCAGCTCGGGACTGCCCCCTAGGTCGGTGCAGTTCTTC.

This clonotype was detected many times. This chain connects TRBV6-5 to TRBJ2-3; D not resolved. The CDR3 spans 12 residues. Looked up from germline, CDR1 is MNHEY and CDR2 is SVGAGI. Trimming removed 9 bases at V and 2 bases at J, with 9 bases between. The CDR3 protein is CASRSATDTQYF. CDR3 nucleotide sequence: TGTGCCAGTCGCAGTGCCACAGATACGCAGTATTTT.

This clonotype was seen repeatedly, ten times or more. This rearrangement joins TRBV7-2 to TRBJ1-2, with a weak D call TRBD1 (6 bases). The CDR3 is 13 amino acids. V lost 5 bases and J lost 4, with 11 bases in between. Germline V gene data show CDR1 as SGHTA and CDR2 as FQGNSA. This chain's CDR3 is CASSLGQSYGYTF. The CDR3 DNA follows: TGTGCCAGCAGCCTTGGACAGAGCTATGGCTACACCTTC.

This chain connects TRBV4-1 to TRBJ2-2; tentatively, D is TRBD1 (6 bases). The V gene lost 8 bases and the J gene lost 4 bases, with 17 bases spanning the gap. This CDR3 spans 15 amino acids. In germline, CDR1 is MGHRA, CDR2 YSYEKL. CDR3 coding DNA: TGCGCCAGCCAGTCCGGCAGGGGTCTCACCGGGGAGCTGTTTTTT. Encoded protein: CASQSGRGLTGELFF.

The J gene is TRBJ2-2, the V gene TRBV12-3 or TRBV12-4; 10 nucleotides align to TRBD2. This CDR3 comprises 16 residues. The V segment lost 5 bases and the J segment 2 bases; nucleotides outside the gene matches: 5. This CDR3 reads CASSPGLAANTGELFF. As DNA, the CDR3 is TGTGCCAGCAGTCCAGGACTAGCGGCAAACACCGGGGAGCTGTTTTTT.

The chain employs TRBV29-1 and TRBJ2-3, with 7 bases lining up with TRBD1. The junction had 14 bases not matched to a gene; V was cut back by 4 bases and J by 7 bases. The length of the CDR3 is 15 residues. Germline V CDR1 and CDR2: SQVTM, ANQGSEA. The CDR3 DNA reads TGCAGCGTTGCTACGAACAGGGGCCAGCTGAATACGCAGTATTTT. Its translation: CSVATNRGQLNTQYF.

This clonotype appeared a few times. The chain couples TRBV6-6 to TRBJ2-3; D uncertain. Trimming stripped 8 bases from V and 2 bases from J, with 11 bases between. The CDR3 sequence is 13 residues long. Germline V gives CDR1 MNHNY, CDR2 SVGAGI (reference sequence). The CDR3 sequence is CASHRAATDTQYF. The CDR3 bases are TGTGCCAGCCACCGCGCAGCCACAGATACGCAGTATTTT.

The CDR3 loop is CASSYSMSSGGKYNEQFF. For the CDR3, the DNA is TGTGCCAGCAGTTACTCCATGAGCAGCGGGGGGAAATACAATGAGCAGTTCTTC. The gene calls are TRBV6-2 or TRBV6-3 and TRBJ2-1; 9 bases agree with TRBD2. This CDR3 comprises 18 residues. The germline V gene has CDR1 MNHEY and CDR2 SVGEGT. V dropped 0 bases and J dropped 4; count of bases not matched to a gene: 10.

The CDR3 is CASGGDTQGVNQPQHF. CDR3 bases: TGTGCTAGTGGTGGCGATACCCAGGGAGTCAATCAGCCCCAGCATTTT. V gene TRBV12-5 combines with J gene TRBJ1-5, with a weak D call TRBD1 (5 bases). Trimming pared 5 bases from V and 3 bases from J, leaving 17 bases between. The germline V gene has CDR1 LGHNT and CDR2 FRNRAP. The CDR3 covers 16 residues.

This clonotype appeared a few times. This chain links TRBV7-6 with TRBJ2-3; 9 bases line up with TRBD2. The germline V gene has CDR1 SGHVS and CDR2 FNYEAQ. The ends lost 0 bases at V and 6 bases at J; junction bases unmatched: 7. The CDR3 is 16 amino acids. The CDR3 loop reads CASSLAASGASDTQYF. CDR3 in DNA: TGTGCCAGCAGCTTAGCTGCTAGCGGGGCTTCCGATACGCAGTATTTT.